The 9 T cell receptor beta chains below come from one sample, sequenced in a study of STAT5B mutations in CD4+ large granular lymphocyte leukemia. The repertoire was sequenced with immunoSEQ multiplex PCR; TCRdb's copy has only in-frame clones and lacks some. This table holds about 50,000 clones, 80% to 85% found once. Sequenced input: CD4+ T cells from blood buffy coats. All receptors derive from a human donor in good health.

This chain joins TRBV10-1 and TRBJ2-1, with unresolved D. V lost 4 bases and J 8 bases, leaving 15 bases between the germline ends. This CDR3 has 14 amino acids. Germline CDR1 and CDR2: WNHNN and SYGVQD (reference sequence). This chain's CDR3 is CASSANRIGHEQFF. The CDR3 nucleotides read TGCGCCAGCAGTGCAAACCGAATCGGGCATGAGCAGTTCTTC.

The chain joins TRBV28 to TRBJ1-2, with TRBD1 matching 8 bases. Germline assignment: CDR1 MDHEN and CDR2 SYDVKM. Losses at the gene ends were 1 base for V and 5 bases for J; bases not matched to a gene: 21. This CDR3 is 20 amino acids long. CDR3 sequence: CASSLYTTGGLHARNYGYTF. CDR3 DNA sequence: TGTGCCAGCAGTTTATACACTACAGGGGGGCTCCACGCACGGAATTATGGCTACACCTTC.

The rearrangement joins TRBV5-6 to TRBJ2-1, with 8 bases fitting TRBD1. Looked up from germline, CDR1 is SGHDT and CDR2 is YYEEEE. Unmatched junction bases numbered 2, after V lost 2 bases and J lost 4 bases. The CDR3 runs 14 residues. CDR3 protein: CASSFDRGYNEQFF. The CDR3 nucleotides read TGTGCCAGCAGCTTTGACAGGGGATACAATGAGCAGTTCTTC.

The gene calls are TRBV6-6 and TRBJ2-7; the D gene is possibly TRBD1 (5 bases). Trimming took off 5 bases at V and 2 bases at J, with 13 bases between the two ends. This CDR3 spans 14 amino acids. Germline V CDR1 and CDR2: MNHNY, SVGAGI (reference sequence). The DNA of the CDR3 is TGTGCCAGCAGTCTTACTCAGGGTCCCTACGAGCAGTACTTC. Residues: CASSLTQGPYEQYF.

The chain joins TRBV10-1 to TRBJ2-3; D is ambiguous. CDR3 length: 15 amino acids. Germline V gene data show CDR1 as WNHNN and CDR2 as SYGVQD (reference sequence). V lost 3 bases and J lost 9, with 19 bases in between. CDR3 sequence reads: CASSDLRSPVETQYF. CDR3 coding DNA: TGCGCCAGCAGTGATTTAAGGTCCCCGGTGGAAACGCAGTATTTT.

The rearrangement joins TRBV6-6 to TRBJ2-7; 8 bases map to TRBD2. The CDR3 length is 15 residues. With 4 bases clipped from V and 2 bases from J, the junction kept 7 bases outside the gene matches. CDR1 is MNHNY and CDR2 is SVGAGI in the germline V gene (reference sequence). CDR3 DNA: TGTGCCAGCAGTTCTACTAGCGGTCAAACCTACGAGCAGTACTTC. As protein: CASSSTSGQTYEQYF.

DNA for the CDR3: TGTGCCAGCAGCTTACCCCTACAAGAGACCCAGTACTTC. Amino acids: CASSLPLQETQYF. The chain combines TRBV5-6 with TRBJ2-5, with unresolved D. The CDR3 consists of 13 residues. V lost 2 bases and J 2 bases, leaving 7 bases between the germline ends. Per the germline V gene, CDR1 is SGHDT and CDR2 is YYEEEE. Complete variable domain (other parts from reference TRBV5-6 and TRBJ2-5): DAGVTQSPTHLIKTRGQQVTLRCSPKSGHDTVSWYQQALGQGPQFIFQYYEEEERQRGNFPDRFSGHQFPNYSSELNVNALLLGDSALYLCASSLPLQETQYFGPGTRLLVL.

The CDR3 here is CASSIFLQETQYF. In DNA, the CDR3 is TGTGCCAGTAGTATTTTCCTTCAAGAGACCCAGTACTTC. The chain couples TRBV19 to TRBJ2-5, with no clear D. Germline V gene sequence: CDR1 LNHDA, CDR2 SQIVND (reference sequence). The CDR3 length is 13 residues. V lost 3 bases to trimming and J lost 2 bases, with 7 bases between them.

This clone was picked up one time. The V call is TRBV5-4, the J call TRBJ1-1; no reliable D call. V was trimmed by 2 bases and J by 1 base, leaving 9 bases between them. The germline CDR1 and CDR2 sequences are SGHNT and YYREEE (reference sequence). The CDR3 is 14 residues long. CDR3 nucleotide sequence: TGTGCCAGCAGCTTCCTGTTAGAGAACACTGAAGCTTTCTTT. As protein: CASSFLLENTEAFF.